The 7 T cell receptor beta chains below all came from one sample that was sequenced in a study of beta chain features in type 1 diabetes. As every portion of the isolated RNA was reverse transcribed, the sequencing read expressed TCRB transcripts. The method was immunoSEQ multiplex PCR; TCRdb's version includes in-frame clones alone and lacks a portion of them. The table includes hundreds of thousands of clones, around a sixth detected once. Material for sequencing was naive CD4+ T cells from blood. The receptors here all came from a young man in good health.

This clone has only a few counts. J is TRBJ2-4 and V is TRBV7-2; TRBD1 agrees at 8 bases. Trimming took 4 bases from V and 7 from J; bases not matched to a gene: 6. Germline V gene sequence: CDR1 SGHTA, CDR2 FQGNSA. The CDR3 is made up of 14 amino acids. The CDR3: CASSSDQGANIQYF. In DNA form, the CDR3 reads TGTGCCAGCAGCTCAGACCAGGGGGCGAACATTCAGTACTTC.

This clone was counted a few times. V and J are TRBV6-1 and TRBJ1-6, with a weak D call TRBD1 (5 bases). Germline assignment: CDR1 MNHNS and CDR2 SASEGT. V was clipped by 8 bases and J by 8 bases, with 13 bases between them. The CDR3 is made up of 13 amino acids. The CDR3 protein is CASLGPGYSPLHF. The CDR3 region has the DNA TGTGCCAGCCTCGGGCCAGGGTATTCACCCCTCCACTTT.

The rearrangement joins TRBV7-2 to TRBJ2-7; TRBD2 matches at 10 bases. Losses at the gene ends were 5 bases for V and 2 bases for J; bases not matched to a gene: 9. The germline CDR1 and CDR2 sequences are SGHTA and FQGNSA. CDR3 length: 16 amino acids. Here the CDR3 DNA reads TGTGCCAGCAGCAGATTAGCGGGAGGCATCGCCTACGAGCAGTACTTC. Its protein product is CASSRLAGGIAYEQYF.

V usage is TRBV27 and J usage is TRBJ1-1, with 8 bases fitting TRBD1. Germline-derived CDR1 and CDR2 are MNHEY and SMNVEV (reference sequence). After removal of 8 bases from V and 4 bases from J, the junction contained 6 bases not matched to a gene. The CDR3 loop spans 13 amino acids. This CDR3 is CASGQGALTEAFF. CDR3 sequence (DNA): TGTGCCAGCGGGCAGGGGGCCCTCACTGAAGCTTTCTTT.

In regard to this clone: The sample contains more than one DNA sequence encoding this CDR3. V is TRBV4-3 and J is TRBJ1-5; D call uncertain. V was clipped by 0 bases and J by 1 base, with 7 bases between them. The CDR3 totals 15 residues. Germline CDR1 reads LGHNA; CDR2 reads YSLEER. CDR3 sequence reads: CASSQDGSSNQPQHF. In nucleotides, the CDR3 is TGCGCCAGCAGCCAAGATGGGTCCAGCAATCAGCCCCAGCATTTT.

The table lists this clone with a few counts. The rearrangement joins TRBV6-5 to TRBJ2-1; 7 positions agree with TRBD2. From germline, CDR1 is MNHEY and CDR2 SVGAGI. The CDR3 length is 11 residues. The V segment lost 6 bases and the J segment 7 bases; nucleotides outside the gene matches: 0. The CDR3 loop reads CASSGGNEQFF. In nucleotides, the CDR3 is TGTGCCAGCAGCGGGGGGAATGAGCAGTTCTTC.

This chain connects TRBV5-8 to TRBJ1-2; no clear D gene. The CDR3 runs to 15 residues. In germline, CDR1 is SGHTS, CDR2 YDEGEE. V gave up 0 bases and J gave up 2 bases, with 11 bases separating them. CDR3 in DNA: TGTGCCAGCAGCTTGGGAGGGAGACGAAACTATGGCTACACCTTC. It yields the protein CASSLGGRRNYGYTF.